This paragraph covers one T cell receptor (beta chain) sequence. Its antigen is undetermined. The source of the sample is a study of cytomegalovirus exposure and HLA in healthy donors. Regarding the study as a whole: In a later analysis, V- and J-gene trimming of beta chains associated with a DCLRE1C missense variant, replicated independently. A previous analysis found most TCR beta V segments productive roughly 87% or roughly 30% of the time. Sequencing likely generated an artifact that appeared as a cluster of highly shared sequence variants. Immune exposure data for these donors was limited to CMV serostatus.

The PCR contained 60 Vbeta and 13 Jbeta primers. Sequencing was performed with immunoSEQ multiplex PCR; in TCRdb, only in-frame clones are kept and a portion is missing. The table for this sample gives over 55,000 clones. The receptor was isolated from a male donor in good health and CMV-seronegative. The sample consisted of PBMCs.

CDR3 residues: CASSLQSGGRDTQYF. For the CDR3, the DNA is TGTGCCAGCAGTCTTCAATCGGGGGGCAGAGATACGCAGTATTTT. This chain uses TRBV6-5 with TRBJ2-3; a weak D match, TRBD2 (7 bases). The length of the CDR3 is 15 residues. V was clipped by 5 bases and J by 5 bases, with 17 bases between them. CDR1 and CDR2 from the germline V gene are MNHEY and SVGAGI.